The 3 T cell receptor beta chains below all came from one sample that was sequenced in a study of blood T cell repertoires in COVID-19. The table came from immunoSEQ multiplex PCR; TCRdb's copy has only in-frame clones and leaves some out. The data show about 55,000 clones, around 85% seen once. Sequenced: peripheral blood. These receptors were obtained from a human donor in a cohort sampled during active COVID-19.

This chain uses TRBV2 with TRBJ2-1; a weak D match, TRBD1 (5 bases). The CDR3 has 14 residues. Trimming took off 2 bases at V and 6 bases at J, with 11 bases between the two ends. Germline-derived CDR1 and CDR2 are SNHLY and FYNNEI. This CDR3 is CASSERQGPNEQFF. The DNA of the CDR3 is TGTGCCAGCAGTGAAAGGCAGGGCCCCAATGAGCAGTTCTTC.

The genes are TRBV2 and TRBJ1-4; TRBD1 agrees at 8 bases. This CDR3 contains 14 residues. Germline values: CDR1 SNHLY, CDR2 FYNNEI. Trimming at V came to 7 bases and at J to 6 bases, leaving 7 bases not matched to a gene. CDR3 nucleotide sequence: TGTGCCAGCAACCGACAGGGGATAGATGAAAAACTGTTTTTT. This encodes CASNRQGIDEKLFF.

The chain is built from TRBV7-9 and TRBJ1-1; the match to TRBD1 covers 7 bases. The germline V gene encodes CDR1 SEHNR and CDR2 FQNEAQ (reference sequence). With V trimmed by 0 bases and J by 4 bases, 5 bases remained unmatched. The CDR3 spans 15 residues. As DNA, the CDR3 is TGTGCCAGCAGCTTAGCCCCGACAGGGAGCACTGAAGCTTTCTTT. It is translated as CASSLAPTGSTEAFF.